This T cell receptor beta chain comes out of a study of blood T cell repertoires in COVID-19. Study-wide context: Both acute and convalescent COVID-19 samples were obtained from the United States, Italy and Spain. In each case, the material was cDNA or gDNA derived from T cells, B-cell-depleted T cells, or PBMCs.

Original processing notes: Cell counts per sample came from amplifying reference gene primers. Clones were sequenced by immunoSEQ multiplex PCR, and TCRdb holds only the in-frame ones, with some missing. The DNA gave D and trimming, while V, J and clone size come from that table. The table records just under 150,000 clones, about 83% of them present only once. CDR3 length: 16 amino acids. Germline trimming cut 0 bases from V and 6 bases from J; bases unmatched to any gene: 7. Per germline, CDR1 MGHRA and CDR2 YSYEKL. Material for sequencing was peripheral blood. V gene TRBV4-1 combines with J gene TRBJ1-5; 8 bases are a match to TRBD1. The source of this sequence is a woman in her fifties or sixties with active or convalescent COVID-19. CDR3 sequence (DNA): TGCGCCAGCAGCCAAGATCGGAGACAGGGGCTTCAGCCCCAGCATTTT. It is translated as CASSQDRRQGLQPQHF.